These T cell receptor beta chains were read from a single sample in a study of response to subunit inactivated influenza vaccine. TCRdb independently ran MiXCR on the RT-PCR reads; one entry per CDR3 protein. The sample shows more than 450,000 distinct CDR3 sequences, 6.5% to 8% of them seen only once. Material: PBMCs from blood, obtained less than 25 months after vaccination. The receptor set was obtained from a man aged 45 to 75 who received an inactivated influenza vaccine. The CDR3 runs from the conserved cysteine through the conserved F or W. D genes are given only for firm matches. Part of the rows lack a size; the others show once, few, many or a class for expanded clones.

abundance: many
d_gene: .
len: 15
v_gene: TRBV20-1
j_gene: TRBJ1-5
CDR3aa: CSASGTGRGNQPQHF
CDR3nt: TGCAGTGCCTCCGGGACGGGGAGAGGGAATCAGCCCCAGCATTTT

abundance: .
d_gene: .
len: 13
v_gene: TRBV4-2
j_gene: TRBJ2-5
CDR3aa: CASSQDVQVTQYF
CDR3nt: TGTGCCAGCAGCCAAGATGTCCAAGTGACCCAGTACTTC

abundance: .
d_gene: .
len: 14
v_gene: TRBV4-3
j_gene: TRBJ1-2
CDR3aa: CASSQEDRTGGYTF
CDR3nt: TGCGCCAGCAGCCAAGAGGATAGGACCGGGGGCTACACCTTC

abundance: many
d_gene: TRBD1
len: 13
v_gene: TRBV20-1
j_gene: TRBJ1-2
CDR3aa: CSASPTGVYGYTF
CDR3nt: TGCAGTGCTTCACCCACAGGGGTTTATGGCTACACCTTC

abundance: many
d_gene: .
len: 17
v_gene: TRBV11-2
j_gene: TRBJ2-4
CDR3aa: CASSFGFREEWANIQYF
CDR3nt: TGTGCCAGCAGCTTCGGTTTCCGGGAAGAGTGGGCAAACATTCAGTACTTC

abundance: .
d_gene: .
len: 18
v_gene: TRBV15
j_gene: TRBJ2-5
CDR3aa: CATSTVRGKYAETHTQYF
CDR3nt: TGTGCCACCAGCACCGTCCGTGGGAAGTATGCCGAGACTCACACCCAGTACTTC

abundance: few
d_gene: .
len: 14
v_gene: TRBV6-1
j_gene: TRBJ1-6
CDR3aa: CASTLGQYNSPLHF
CDR3nt: TGTGCCAGCACCCTTGGGCAGTATAATTCACCCCTCCACTTT

abundance: few
d_gene: .
len: 14
v_gene: TRBV14
j_gene: TRBJ2-2
CDR3aa: CASASQIYTGELFF
CDR3nt: TGTGCCAGCGCGTCCCAAATTTATACCGGGGAGCTGTTTTTT

abundance: many
d_gene: .
len: 15
v_gene: TRBV6-2/TRBV6-3
j_gene: TRBJ1-1
CDR3aa: CASSYGGQENTEAFF
CDR3nt: TGTGCCAGCAGTTACGGGGGCCAGGAGAACACTGAAGCTTTCTTT

abundance: .
d_gene: TRBD1
len: 15
v_gene: TRBV6-1
j_gene: TRBJ2-1
CDR3aa: CASKGTGLSYNEQFF
CDR3nt: TGTGCCAGCAAAGGGACAGGTTTATCCTACAATGAGCAGTTCTTC

abundance: few
d_gene: .
len: 12
v_gene: TRBV15
j_gene: TRBJ2-2
CDR3aa: CATSRASGELFF
CDR3nt: TGTGCCACCAGCAGAGCCTCAGGGGAGCTGTTTTTT

abundance: many
d_gene: .
len: 15
v_gene: TRBV10-3
j_gene: TRBJ2-3
CDR3aa: CAISDRRGLTDTQYF
CDR3nt: TGTGCCATCAGTGATAGGCGGGGGCTCACAGATACGCAGTATTTT

abundance: many
d_gene: .
len: 13
v_gene: TRBV12-3/TRBV12-4
j_gene: TRBJ1-2
CDR3aa: CASSGGGNYGYTF
CDR3nt: TGTGCCAGCAGTGGAGGGGGAAACTATGGCTACACCTTC

abundance: few
d_gene: TRBD2
len: 17
v_gene: TRBV12-3/TRBV12-4
j_gene: TRBJ2-1
CDR3aa: CASSLSGRLFSYNEQFF
CDR3nt: TGTGCCAGCAGCCTTAGCGGGAGGCTTTTCTCCTACAATGAGCAGTTCTTC

abundance: .
d_gene: TRBD1
len: 15
v_gene: TRBV7-2
j_gene: TRBJ1-3
CDR3aa: CASTLGTGLANTIYF
CDR3nt: TGTGCCAGCACGCTTGGGACAGGGTTGGCAAACACCATATATTTT

abundance: few
d_gene: TRBD1
len: 13
v_gene: TRBV28
j_gene: TRBJ2-7
CDR3aa: CASRTHRGYEQYF
CDR3nt: TGTGCCAGCAGAACTCACAGGGGCTACGAGCAGTACTTC

abundance: few
d_gene: .
len: 15
v_gene: TRBV28
j_gene: TRBJ1-2
CDR3aa: CASSFPQRADYGYTF
CDR3nt: TGTGCCAGCAGTTTCCCCCAGAGGGCTGACTATGGCTACACCTTC

abundance: few
d_gene: TRBD2
len: 16
v_gene: TRBV9
j_gene: TRBJ2-2
CDR3aa: CASSPSERGGLGELFF
CDR3nt: TGTGCCAGCAGCCCCAGTGAGCGGGGGGGCCTCGGGGAGCTGTTTTTT

abundance: .
d_gene: .
len: 13
v_gene: TRBV6-6
j_gene: TRBJ1-6
CDR3aa: CASSYTGGSPLHF
CDR3nt: TGTGCCAGCAGTTACACGGGGGGGTCACCCCTCCACTTT

abundance: .
d_gene: .
len: 15
v_gene: TRBV10-3
j_gene: TRBJ2-6
CDR3aa: CASSTRESGANVLTF
CDR3nt: TGTGCCAGCTCAACCCGGGAGAGTGGGGCCAACGTCCTGACTTTC

abundance: many
d_gene: TRBD1
len: 16
v_gene: TRBV28
j_gene: TRBJ2-4
CDR3aa: CASSLDRVLDKNIQYF
CDR3nt: TGTGCCAGCAGTTTAGACAGGGTTTTGGACAAAAACATTCAGTACTTC

abundance: .
d_gene: TRBD1
len: 14
v_gene: TRBV5-1
j_gene: TRBJ1-2
CDR3aa: CASSPSGGPFGYTF
CDR3nt: TGCGCCAGCAGCCCTTCAGGGGGTCCTTTTGGCTACACCTTC

abundance: few
d_gene: TRBD2
len: 16
v_gene: TRBV3-1
j_gene: TRBJ2-1
CDR3aa: CASSQETLAGGGEQFF
CDR3nt: TGTGCCAGCAGCCAAGAAACCCTAGCGGGAGGTGGGGAGCAGTTCTTC

abundance: few
d_gene: TRBD1
len: 14
v_gene: TRBV12-3/TRBV12-4
j_gene: TRBJ2-7
CDR3aa: CASSLGTGIGEQYF
CDR3nt: TGTGCCAGCAGTTTGGGGACAGGGATCGGGGAGCAGTACTTC

abundance: few
d_gene: TRBD1
len: 16
v_gene: TRBV6-1
j_gene: TRBJ2-3
CDR3aa: CASSGQGVKRTDTQYF
CDR3nt: TGTGCCAGCAGTGGACAGGGGGTAAAGAGGACAGATACGCAGTATTTT

abundance: few
d_gene: .
len: 15
v_gene: TRBV20-1
j_gene: TRBJ1-1
CDR3aa: CSARDPVNRNTEAFF
CDR3nt: TGCAGTGCTAGAGATCCCGTTAACAGGAACACTGAAGCTTTCTTT

abundance: many
d_gene: TRBD1
len: 16
v_gene: TRBV11-2
j_gene: TRBJ1-5
CDR3aa: CASSLGRQGGNQPQHF
CDR3nt: TGTGCCAGCAGCTTAGGGAGACAGGGTGGCAATCAGCCCCAGCATTTT

abundance: few
d_gene: TRBD1
len: 14
v_gene: TRBV28
j_gene: TRBJ2-7
CDR3aa: CASNEDRVTYEQYF
CDR3nt: TGTGCCAGCAACGAGGACAGGGTCACCTACGAGCAGTACTTC

abundance: few
d_gene: .
len: 15
v_gene: TRBV12-3/TRBV12-4
j_gene: TRBJ1-2
CDR3aa: CASSFNFRLRYGYTF
CDR3nt: TGTGCCAGCAGTTTTAATTTTCGTCTCCGCTATGGCTACACCTTC

abundance: .
d_gene: TRBD1
len: 15
v_gene: TRBV4-3
j_gene: TRBJ1-2
CDR3aa: CASSQEYDRDYGYTF
CDR3nt: TGCGCCAGCAGCCAAGAATACGACAGGGACTATGGCTACACCTTC

abundance: few
d_gene: .
len: 16
v_gene: TRBV7-2
j_gene: TRBJ1-6
CDR3aa: CASSLAGAGSNSPLHF
CDR3nt: TGTGCCAGCAGCTTGGCAGGGGCGGGGAGTAATTCACCCCTCCACTTT

abundance: few
d_gene: .
len: 14
v_gene: TRBV9
j_gene: TRBJ2-1
CDR3aa: CASSVDHLLSEQFF
CDR3nt: TGTGCCAGCAGCGTAGATCACCTCCTCTCTGAGCAGTTCTTC

abundance: .
d_gene: .
len: 14
v_gene: TRBV2
j_gene: TRBJ2-7
CDR3aa: CASSDGDHPYEQYF
CDR3nt: TGTGCCAGCAGTGACGGAGACCATCCCTACGAGCAGTACTTC

abundance: .
d_gene: .
len: 15
v_gene: TRBV27
j_gene: TRBJ1-1
CDR3aa: CASRNAWGGNTEAFF
CDR3nt: TGTGCCAGCAGAAATGCATGGGGCGGGAACACTGAAGCTTTCTTT

abundance: .
d_gene: TRBD1
len: 14
v_gene: TRBV6-1
j_gene: TRBJ1-2
CDR3aa: CASSTVQGARGYTF
CDR3nt: TGTGCCAGCAGTACCGTTCAGGGGGCGCGCGGCTACACCTTC

abundance: .
d_gene: TRBD2
len: 17
v_gene: TRBV20-1
j_gene: TRBJ2-1
CDR3aa: CNARDYERGGRGNEQFF
CDR3nt: TGCAATGCTAGAGACTACGAGCGGGGCGGGAGAGGGAATGAGCAGTTCTTC

abundance: .
d_gene: .
len: 16
v_gene: TRBV3-1
j_gene: TRBJ1-4
CDR3aa: CASSLSPGTPTEKLFF
CDR3nt: TGTGCCAGCAGCCTCTCTCCCGGGACACCTACTGAAAAACTGTTTTTT